This TCR beta chain was sequenced for a study of CD8 T cells in ankylosing spondylitis. TCRdb reprocessed the 5' RACE reads via MiXCR and lists one record per CDR3 protein. The sample contains approximately 180,000 distinct CDR3 sequences, 18% of which appear only once. CDR1 MNHNS and CDR2 SASEGT come from the germline V gene. The V gene lost 2 bases and the J gene lost 4 bases, with 12 bases spanning the gap. This CDR3 is built from 15 residues. The chain joins TRBV6-1 to TRBJ2-1; weak D call: TRBD2 (5 bases). The source material was blood, either unsorted or a sorted T cell fraction (not recorded which). This TCR came from a male donor aged 10-29 years with ankylosing spondylitis or in good health (not recorded which). The CDR3 region has the DNA TGTGCCAGCAGTGAAAGAGGGCAGGCTTACAATGAGCAGTTCTTC. It specifies CASSERGQAYNEQFF.